A single sample gave rise to the 14 T cell receptor beta chains below, sequenced in a study of T-cell reconstitution after alpha-beta-depleted transplantation in children. Molecular barcoding with unique molecular identifiers was used for the TCRbeta library. From the PCR reads, TCRdb called clonotypes with MiXCR, one entry per CDR3 protein. In the table there are 27,000 or so distinct CDR3 sequences, 18% of which are singletons. Sequences were derived from PBMCs, mostly from graft donor cells, sampled 60 days after TCRalphabeta/CD19-depleted stem cell transplant. These receptors all stem from a male patient aged 2 to 9 who had a stem cell transplant for acute lymphoblastic leukemia, so the T cells may come from the graft donor.

The chain recombines TRBV11-1 with TRBJ2-7; possibly TRBD1 for D (6 bases). V dropped 3 bases and J dropped 5 bases, with 11 bases sitting between them. Germline V gives CDR1 SGHAT, CDR2 FQDESV (reference sequence). The CDR3 contains 13 residues. CDR3 sequence reads: CASSLNRVHEQYF. In nucleotides, the CDR3 is TGTGCCAGCAGCTTGAACAGGGTTCACGAGCAGTACTTC.

There are a few counts of this clonotype. CDR3 sequence reads: CASSPPTGEEKLFF. The CDR3 nucleotides read TGTGCCAGCAGCCCCCCGACAGGGGAGGAAAAACTGTTTTTT. The genes are TRBV28 and TRBJ1-4; 8 bases align to TRBD1. This CDR3 is built from 14 residues. Germline V gives CDR1 MDHEN, CDR2 SYDVKM. Trimming cost V 6 bases and J 8 bases; bases outside gene matches: 8.

This clonotype came up a few times. This sequence joins TRBV7-6 and TRBJ1-2; TRBD1 might be the D (6 bases). The CDR3 contains 14 residues. V lost 1 base and J lost 8, with 14 bases in between. Germline CDR1 is SGHVS and CDR2 is FNYEAQ. The CDR3 sequence: CASSLGGGAGGYTF. The CDR3, as DNA: TGTGCCAGCAGCTTAGGAGGGGGGGCCGGGGGCTACACCTTC.

J is TRBJ1-3 and V is TRBV2, with D possibly being TRBD1 (5 bases). Trimming left V 2 bases short and J 4 bases short, with 9 bases between. Germline-derived CDR1 and CDR2 are SNHLY and FYNNEI. The CDR3 totals 14 residues. The CDR3 sequence is CASSENRPGNTIYF. DNA for the CDR3: TGTGCCAGCAGTGAAAACAGGCCGGGAAACACCATATATTTT.

The genes are TRBV6-2 or TRBV6-3 and TRBJ2-3, with 8 bases lining up with TRBD2. The CDR3 runs 16 residues. Trimming removed 0 bases from V and 2 bases from J; junction bases left unmatched: 4. From germline, CDR1 is MNHEY and CDR2 SVGEGT. The CDR3, as DNA: TGTGCCAGCAGTTACTCCCAGCGGGGGAACACAGATACGCAGTATTTT. It yields the protein CASSYSQRGNTDTQYF.

This clonotype showed up many times. The rearrangement uses TRBV10-3 and TRBJ2-5, with D tentatively TRBD2 (6 bases). Trimming took 7 bases from V and 4 from J, leaving 13 bases between them. Germline-derived CDR1 and CDR2 are ENHRY and SYGVKD. The CDR3 consists of 13 residues. The CDR3 region is CAITRGLGETQYF. The CDR3 DNA reads as TGTGCCATCACCCGGGGGTTAGGAGAGACCCAGTACTTC.

The V and J genes are TRBV7-2 and TRBJ2-7, with 7 bases matching TRBD2. The length of the CDR3 is 13 residues. The V gene's germline CDR1 is SGHTA and CDR2 FQGNSA. V gave up 1 base and J gave up 4 bases; unmatched junction bases: 1. The CDR3 DNA reads TGTGCCAGCAGCTTAGGGGGGGGTTACGAGCAGTACTTC. The encoded protein is CASSLGGGYEQYF.

This clonotype was counted at least ten times. The chain combines TRBV4-2 with TRBJ2-1; TRBD2 agrees at 12 bases. The CDR3 totals 15 residues. Germline V lookup: CDR1 LGHNA, CDR2 YNFKEQ. Unmatched junction bases numbered 4, after V lost 1 base and J lost 9 bases. The CDR3 DNA follows: TGTGCCAGCAGCCAAGCTAGCGGGAGGGGGACTGAGCAGTTCTTC. Its translation is CASSQASGRGTEQFF.

This clonotype was detected once. The V gene is TRBV6-2 or TRBV6-3, the J gene TRBJ2-5, with D possibly matching TRBD2 (5 bases). This CDR3 spans 16 amino acids. Trimming took off 0 bases at V and 6 bases at J, with 17 bases between the two ends. Germline CDR1 reads MNHEY; CDR2 reads SVGEGT. CDR3 bases: TGTGCCAGCAGTTACTCGGCGGGTGGGGTTGTGCAGACCCAGTACTTC. Translating gives CASSYSAGGVVQTQYF.

The sample holds many counts of this clonotype. The rearrangement links TRBV7-9 to TRBJ1-4; the match to TRBD1 covers 7 bases. CDR1 SEHNR and CDR2 FQNEAQ come from the germline V gene (reference sequence). The CDR3 extends over 12 amino acids. The junction had 0 bases not matched to a gene; V was cut back by 3 bases and J by 8 bases. CDR3 in amino acids: CASSLGQEKLFF. In DNA, the CDR3 is TGTGCCAGCAGCTTGGGACAGGAAAAACTGTTTTTT.

This clonotype was seen at least ten times. The chain employs TRBV20-1 and TRBJ2-3; D gene ambiguous. CDR1 and CDR2 from the germline V gene are DFQATT and SNEGSKA (reference sequence). This CDR3 contains 12 residues. The V gene lost 0 bases and the J gene lost 1 base, with 2 bases spanning the gap. The CDR3 region has the DNA TGCAGTGCTAGAGAGGGCACAGATACGCAGTATTTT. Amino acids: CSAREGTDTQYF.

The J gene is TRBJ2-5, the V gene TRBV15; 15 nucleotides match TRBD2. CDR1 is LNHNV and CDR2 is YYDKDF in the germline V gene (reference sequence). The CDR3 is made up of 16 amino acids. J was trimmed by 12 bases and V by 0 bases; bases with no gene match: 8. The CDR3 protein is CATSRDRGLAGGIEYF. The DNA of the CDR3 is TGTGCCACCAGCAGAGACCGGGGACTAGCGGGAGGAATCGAGTACTTC.

This clonotype has ten or more counts. The V gene is TRBV12-3 or TRBV12-4, the J gene TRBJ2-5; D may be TRBD2 (5 bases). The CDR3 is 14 amino acids. Trimming took 7 bases from V and 2 from J, leaving 14 bases between them. For the CDR3, the DNA is TGTGCCAGCACCTTCGGACTGCATCAAGAGACCCAGTACTTC. Its protein product is CASTFGLHQETQYF.

This clonotype was seen only a few times. The rearrangement joins TRBV7-9 to TRBJ2-3; tentative D call: TRBD1 (6 bases). Trimming shortened V by 3 bases and J by 4 bases, and 11 bases separated the two germline ends. This CDR3 region has 14 residues. CDR1 and CDR2 from the germline V gene are SEHNR and FQNEAQ (reference sequence). The DNA for the CDR3 is TGTGCCAGCAGCTTGGGCAGGGGCCCAGATACGCAGTATTTT. It translates to CASSLGRGPDTQYF.